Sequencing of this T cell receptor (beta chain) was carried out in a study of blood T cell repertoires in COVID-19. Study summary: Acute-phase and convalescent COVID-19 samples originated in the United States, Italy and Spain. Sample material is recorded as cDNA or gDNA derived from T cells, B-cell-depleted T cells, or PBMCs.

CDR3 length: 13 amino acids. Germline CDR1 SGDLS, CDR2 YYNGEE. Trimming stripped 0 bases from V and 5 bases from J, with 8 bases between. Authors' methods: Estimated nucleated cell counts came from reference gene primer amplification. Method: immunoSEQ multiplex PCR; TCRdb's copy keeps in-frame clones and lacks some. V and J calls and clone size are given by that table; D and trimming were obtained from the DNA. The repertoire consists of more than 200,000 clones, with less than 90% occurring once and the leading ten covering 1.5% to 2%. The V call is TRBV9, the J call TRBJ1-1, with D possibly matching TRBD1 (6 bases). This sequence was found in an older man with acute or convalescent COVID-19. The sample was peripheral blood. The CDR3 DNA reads TGTGCCAGCAGCGTAGACAGGGTAACTGAAGCTTTCTTT. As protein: CASSVDRVTEAFF.